The text below deals with one TCR beta chain. This clone occurred a few times. Its antigen specificity is not known. Base quality data are lacking; no much larger clone is found one base away. TRB sequencing used genomic DNA with the immunoSEQ assay at survey resolution or the hsTCRB kit. Per the original workflow: The immunoSEQ software handled the initial read processing, while the LymphoSeq R package was used for the repertoire analyses. Clonality was computed as 1 minus normalized Shannon entropy; Gini coefficient was also calculated for each TRB dataset. To infer phenotypes in unsorted samples, TRB sequences from sorted subsets of the recipient or donor were mapped onto unsorted samples from the same recipient. TCRdb's version of the immuneACCESS table is confined to in-frame rearrangements and falls short of the full clone set. An unresolved V gene accounts for under half of the shortfall where checked; the remainder is of unknown origin. V and J calls and clone size are as listed in that table; D and trimming were resolved from the DNA. This sample has roughly 3,600 clones in its table, and approximately 59% of those were observed once. In total, the top ten clones hold 25% of the sample.

The data stem from a study of T cells after posttransplantation cyclophosphamide listed by TCRdb under 2016. With respect to the entire study: The study tracked T cell repertoire reconstitution by TRB sequencing after myeloablative bone marrow transplantation using posttransplantation cyclophosphamide as GVHD prophylaxis. Antigen receptor sequencing covered samples from 30 to 45 PTCy-treated patients and 16 of their related bone marrow donors. Blood from all 30 or so PTCy patients with 1-year posttransplant specimens was subjected to TRB sequencing. In 3 patients, TRB sequencing was also performed on up to about 3 more blood samples taken 2 to 5.2 years after transplant, and in 4 patients, pretransplant blood was also TRB-sequenced. Because TRA and TRB clonality correlated tightly in 10 or so samples, later TCR analyses were limited to TRB. Public TRB sequences were queried against a database of over 3,000 sequences associated with responses to pathogens, tumor antigens, self-antigens and alloantigens. What the study reported, not specific to this receptor: Across 45 or so patients, TRB clonality was highly associated with recipient CMV seropositivity and CMV reactivation, and PTCy diversity was similar to diversity in CNI/methotrexate controls. Donor-recipient similarity was low at 1-2 months but rose over the first year, and later blood repertoires were often dominated by donor CD8+ memory clones. The TRB repertoires of T cells infiltrating skin or GI tract showed only limited overlap with the TRB repertoires of T cells in blood.

Peripheral blood samples were provided by related bone marrow donors on the day of marrow donation. Peripheral blood and bone marrow mononuclear cells were isolated by Ficoll-Hypaque density centrifugation and were cryopreserved. Sorting of CD4+ and CD8+ T cells, including naive and memory subsets, was performed by FACS on a FACSAria II. The CDR3 contains 16 residues, cysteine and phenylalanine counted. Only the CDR3 DNA is retained, 48 bases long and in frame from the first base. Reading the germline V gene gives CDR1 SGHAT and CDR2 FQNNGV. From V the trimming removes 5 bases and from J it removes 6 bases, while the gene matches leave 13 bases of the junction unaccounted for.

This TCR derives from a man aged 25 to 45 in good health and a related stem cell transplant donor. The chain couples TRBV11-2 to TRBJ1-1; 9 bases in between match TRBD1. Sequencing used memory CD8+ T cells sorted from blood. The sequenced DNA is TGTGCCAGCAGCGCCCAAGACAGGGGGTCTGGGTCTGAAGCTTTCTTT. It encodes CASSAQDRGSGSEAFF.